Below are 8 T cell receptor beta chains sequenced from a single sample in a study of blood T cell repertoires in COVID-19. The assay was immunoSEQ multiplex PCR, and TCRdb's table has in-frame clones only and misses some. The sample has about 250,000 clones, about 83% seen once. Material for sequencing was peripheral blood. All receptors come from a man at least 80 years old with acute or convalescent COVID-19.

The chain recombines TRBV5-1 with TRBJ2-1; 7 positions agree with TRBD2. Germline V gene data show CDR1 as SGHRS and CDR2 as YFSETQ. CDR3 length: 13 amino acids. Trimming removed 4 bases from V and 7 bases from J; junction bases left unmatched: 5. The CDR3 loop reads CASSRDGGNEQFF. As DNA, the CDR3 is TGCGCCAGCAGCCGGGACGGGGGGAATGAGCAGTTCTTC.

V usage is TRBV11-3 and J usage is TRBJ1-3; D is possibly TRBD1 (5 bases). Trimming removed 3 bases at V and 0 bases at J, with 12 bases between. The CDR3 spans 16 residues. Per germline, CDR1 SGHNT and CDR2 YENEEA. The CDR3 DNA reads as TGTGCCAGCAGCTTCGACAGACACTTCTCTGGAAACACCATATATTTT. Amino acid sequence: CASSFDRHFSGNTIYF.

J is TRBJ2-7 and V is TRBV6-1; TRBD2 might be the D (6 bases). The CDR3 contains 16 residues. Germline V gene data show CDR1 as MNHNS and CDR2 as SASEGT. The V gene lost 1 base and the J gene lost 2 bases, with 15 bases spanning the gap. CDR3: CASSEDGREVTYEQYF. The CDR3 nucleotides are TGTGCCAGCAGTGAAGACGGCAGGGAGGTGACCTACGAGCAGTACTTC.

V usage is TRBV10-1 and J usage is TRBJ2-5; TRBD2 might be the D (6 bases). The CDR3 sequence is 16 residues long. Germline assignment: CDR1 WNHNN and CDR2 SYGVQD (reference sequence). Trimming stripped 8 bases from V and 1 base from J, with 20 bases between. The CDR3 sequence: CASSSGRGSGQETQYF. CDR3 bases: TGCGCCAGCTCCTCCGGGCGCGGTAGCGGCCAAGAGACCCAGTACTTC.

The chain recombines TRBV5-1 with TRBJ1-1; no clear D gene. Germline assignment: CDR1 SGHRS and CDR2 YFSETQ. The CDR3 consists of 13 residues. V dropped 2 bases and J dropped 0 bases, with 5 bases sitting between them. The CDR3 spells CASSFIVNTEAFF. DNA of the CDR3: TGCGCCAGCAGCTTTATCGTGAACACTGAAGCTTTCTTT.

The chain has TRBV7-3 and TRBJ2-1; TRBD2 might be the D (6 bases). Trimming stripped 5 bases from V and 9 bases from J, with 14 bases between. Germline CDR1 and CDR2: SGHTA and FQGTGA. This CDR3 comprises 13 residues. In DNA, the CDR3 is TGTGCCAGCAGCCCTACTAGCAGCGGTGAGCAGTTCTTC. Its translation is CASSPTSSGEQFF. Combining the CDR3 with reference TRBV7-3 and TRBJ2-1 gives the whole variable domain GAGVSQTPSNKVTEKGKYVELRCDPISGHTALYWYRQSLGQGPEFLIYFQGTGAADDSGLPNDRFFAVRPEGSVSTLKIQRTERGDSAVYLCASSPTSSGEQFFGPGTRLTVL.

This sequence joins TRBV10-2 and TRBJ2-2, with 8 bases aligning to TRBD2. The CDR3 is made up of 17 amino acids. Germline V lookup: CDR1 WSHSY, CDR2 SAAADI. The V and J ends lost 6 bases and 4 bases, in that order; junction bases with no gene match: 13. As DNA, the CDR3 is TGCGCCAGCAGCGGCCGACTAGCGTCAGATTCCACCGGGGAGCTGTTTTTT. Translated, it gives CASSGRLASDSTGELFF.

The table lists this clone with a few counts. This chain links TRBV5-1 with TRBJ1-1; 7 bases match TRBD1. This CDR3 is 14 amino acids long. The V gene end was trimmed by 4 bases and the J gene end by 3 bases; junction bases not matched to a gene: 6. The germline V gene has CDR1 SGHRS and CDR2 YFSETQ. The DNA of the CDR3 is TGCGCCAGCAGCGCAATAGGACAGGACACTGAAGCTTTCTTT. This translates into CASSAIGQDTEAFF.